The subject of this entry is one T cell receptor beta chain. Repertoires were generated with immunoSEQ multiplex PCR, while TCRdb's copy carries only in-frame clones and drops some. Of approximately 200,000 clones in the sample, over 75% are singletons; the top ten hold roughly 4.1%. The entry originates in a study of blood T cell repertoires in COVID-19. CDR3 length: 16 residues. In germline, CDR1 is LNHDA, CDR2 SQIVND (reference sequence). J was trimmed by 4 bases and V by 9 bases; bases with no gene match: 14. The chain combines TRBV19 with TRBJ1-4; 7 positions agree with TRBD1. The sequence was obtained from a middle-aged man with acute or convalescent COVID-19. Sequencing was done on a sample of peripheral blood. The CDR3: CASRPPGQLVNEKLFF. The CDR3 coding sequence is TGTGCCAGCCGACCTCCGGGACAGCTAGTTAATGAAAAACTGTTTTTT.